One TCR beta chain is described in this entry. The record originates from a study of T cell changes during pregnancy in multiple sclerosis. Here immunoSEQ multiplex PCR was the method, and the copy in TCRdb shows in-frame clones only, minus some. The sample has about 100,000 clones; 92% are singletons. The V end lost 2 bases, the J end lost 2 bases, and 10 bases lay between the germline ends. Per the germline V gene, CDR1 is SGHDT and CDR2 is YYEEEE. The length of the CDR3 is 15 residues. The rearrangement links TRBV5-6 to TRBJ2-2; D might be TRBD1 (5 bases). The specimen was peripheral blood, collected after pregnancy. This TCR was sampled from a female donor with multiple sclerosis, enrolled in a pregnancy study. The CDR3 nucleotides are TGTGCCAGCAGCTTTGCAGGGCTTAACACCGGGGAGCTGTTTTTT. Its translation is CASSFAGLNTGELFF.